These 5 T cell receptor beta chains share one sample of origin, sequenced in a study of regulatory T cells in long-lasting Graves disease. Time point of the sample: newly diagnosed GD, antithyroid drugs for less than 3 months. With RNA extracted from PBMCs as input, the TCR library was made. Libraries of TCR beta came from iRepertoire HTBI primers plus Arm-PCR of CDR3 regions. Each CDR3 protein is one row after TCRdb ran MiXCR on the multiplex PCR reads. This sample has a few hundred thousand distinct CDR3 sequences; 15% to 20% occur once, and the top ten carry roughly 15%. These data also formed part of another study, on T cells in Graves' hyperthyroidism and ophthalmopathy.

The specimen comprised peripheral blood mononuclear cells (PBMCs), sampled at new diagnosis, from a patient treated with antithyroid drugs. The receptor set was obtained from a woman aged 30 to 39 with Graves disease.

The CDR3 is CSARLRASGGGAGNTIYF. As DNA, the CDR3 is TGCAGTGCTAGGCTCCGAGCTAGCGGGGGGGGCGCTGGAAACACCATATATTTT. The rearrangement joins TRBV20-1 to TRBJ1-3; D might be TRBD1 (6 bases). Germline CDR1 and CDR2: DFQATT and SNEGSKA (reference sequence). The CDR3 sequence is 18 residues long. Trimming stripped 3 bases from V and 2 bases from J, with 23 bases between.

This clonotype was seen only a few times. V is TRBV2 and J is TRBJ1-1; D gene ambiguous. V was pared by 8 bases and J by 4 bases, with 11 bases between. This CDR3 is built from 12 residues. Germline lookup yields CDR1 SNHLY and CDR2 FYNNEI. Here the CDR3 DNA reads TGTGCCAGCTCGAGGGAGAGCACTGAAGCTTTCTTT. Translating gives CASSRESTEAFF.

In this sample, this clonotype turned up many times. J is TRBJ2-7 and V is TRBV3-1, with 7 bases that match TRBD1. V shed 2 bases and J 3 bases; nucleotides not matched to a gene: 4. This CDR3 has 14 residues. Germline values: CDR1 LGHDT, CDR2 YNNKEL (reference sequence). The CDR3 coding sequence is TGTGCCAGCAGCCAAAATCCAGGGGGCTACGAGCAGTACTTC. It specifies CASSQNPGGYEQYF.

This clonotype was counted ten times or more. In DNA, the CDR3 is TGTGCCAGCAGCTCTTCGGACAGTCATTACTATGGCTACACCTTC. This encodes CASSSSDSHYYGYTF. The V and J genes are TRBV3-1 and TRBJ1-2; D possibly corresponds to TRBD1 (6 bases). Trimming stripped 5 bases from V and 3 bases from J, with 16 bases between. Germline values: CDR1 LGHDT, CDR2 YNNKEL (reference sequence). The CDR3 spans 15 residues.

This clonotype came up many times. The chain carries TRBV7-2 and TRBJ1-1; a possible D gene is TRBD1 (5 bases). Trimming took 1 base from V and 8 from J, leaving 14 bases between them. CDR3 length equals 14 residues. CDR1 SGHTA and CDR2 FQGNSA come from the germline V gene. The CDR3 protein is CASSLVGDGGEAFF. CDR3 bases: TGTGCCAGCAGCTTAGTTGGGGACGGGGGGGAAGCTTTCTTT.